This T cell receptor beta chain appears in the sequencing data of a study of shared clonotypes between healthy human individuals. Study information: Used for every donor were three CD4 naive, three CD4 memory, two CD8 naive and one CD8 memory plate.

Sequencing used immunoSEQ multiplex PCR; TCRdb keeps in-frame clones, though not all of them. Here the sample spans 550,000 to 800,000 clones, about nine tenths being singletons. Turning to this clone: Its antigen is currently unknown.

The authors combined CD45RO+ cells with CCR7-negative CD45RA+ TemRA cells as CD8 memory. Study observations and caveats: Sequencing depth was expected to influence donor clonotype sharing.

The V gene end was trimmed by 2 bases and the J gene end by 15 bases; junction bases not matched to a gene: 2. The CDR3 is 11 amino acids. Germline CDR1 SEHNR, CDR2 FQNEAQ (reference sequence). This TCR was recovered from a man aged 18 to 30 in good health. Some clones in this sample may be carry-over from other donors' samples. The gene calls are TRBV7-9 and TRBJ1-5; 9 bases line up with TRBD1. The sequenced material came from memory CD8+ T cells from PBMCs. Sample subset: CD45RO+ cells pooled with CCR7-negative TemRA cells. The chain's CDR3 is CASSLTGQGHF. Written as DNA, the CDR3 is TGTGCCAGCAGCTTAACGGGACAGGGGCATTTT.